What follows are 16 T cell receptor beta chains derived from one specimen sequenced in a study of memory CD4+ T cells and cytomegalovirus serostatus. Single viable CD3+CD4+CD8-CD45RO+ cells were sorted as the memory CD4+ T cells. Method: immunoSEQ multiplex PCR; TCRdb's copy keeps in-frame clones and lacks some. The sample lists about 50,000 clones, roughly 80% seen once, with 0.65% to 0.85% in the top ten. The specimen was memory CD4+ T cells from blood. Receptors were obtained from an adult in good health and CMV-seronegative.

This rearrangement joins TRBV19 to TRBJ1-3; D unclear. CDR3 size: 12 residues. Trimming pared 3 bases from V and 5 bases from J, leaving 5 bases between. Germline V lookup: CDR1 LNHDA, CDR2 SQIVND (reference sequence). The CDR3 DNA follows: TGTGCCAGTAGTATTGAGAGAAACACCATATATTTT. Translating gives CASSIERNTIYF.

This chain links TRBV2 with TRBJ1-6; D may be TRBD1 (5 bases). CDR1 and CDR2 (germline): SNHLY, FYNNEI. The CDR3 runs 14 residues. V lost 6 bases to trimming and J lost 11 bases, with 17 bases between them. For the CDR3, the DNA is TGTGCCAGCAGGGTCACAGGATCCGGGGCACCCCTCCACTTT. Amino acids: CASRVTGSGAPLHF.

The rearrangement links TRBV11-2 to TRBJ2-7; D is possibly TRBD1 (6 bases). CDR3 size: 13 residues. Per the germline V gene, CDR1 is SGHAT and CDR2 is FQNNGV. With 3 bases removed from V and 6 bases from J, the gap between germline ends came to 12 bases. CDR3 amino acids: CASSFSAGAEQYF. CDR3 coding DNA: TGTGCCAGCAGCTTTTCCGCAGGGGCCGAGCAGTACTTC. Using reference TRBV11-2 and TRBJ2-7 for the parts outside the CDR3, the full variable domain is EAGVAQSPRYKIIEKRQSVAFWCNPISGHATLYWYQQILGQGPKLLIQFQNNGVVDDSQLPKDRFSAERLKGVDSTLKIQPAKLEDSAVYLCASSFSAGAEQYFGPGTRLTVT.

The chain carries TRBV29-1 and TRBJ2-5; 10 nucleotides agree with TRBD2. The CDR3 is 14 residues long. The germline CDR1 and CDR2 sequences are SQVTM and ANQGSEA. The V segment lost 4 bases and the J segment 1 base; nucleotides outside the gene matches: 3. The DNA for the CDR3 is TGCAGCGTTGCTAGCGGGAGTGGCCAAGAGACCCAGTACTTC. This gives the protein CSVASGSGQETQYF. Variable domain in full (rest from reference TRBV29-1 and TRBJ2-5): SAVISQKPSRDICQRGTSLTIQCQVDSQVTMMFWYRQQPGQSLTLIATANQGSEATYESGFVIDKFPISRPNLTFSTLTVSNMSPEDSSIYLCSVASGSGQETQYFGPGTRLLVL.

The chain is built from TRBV2 and TRBJ1-5, with D hard to call. Germline CDR1 reads SNHLY; CDR2 reads FYNNEI. Between the trimmed V and J ends, which lost 6 bases and 1 base, there was a span of 10 bases. The CDR3 consists of 14 residues. CDR3 protein: CASRLGGSNQPQHF. Written as DNA, the CDR3 is TGTGCCAGCAGGTTGGGAGGGAGCAATCAGCCCCAGCATTTT.

Comment on this clone: A read error may account for a junction end that differs from germline. Other nucleotide sequences from this sample produce the same CDR3. V is TRBV5-6 and J is TRBJ1-1; D is uncertain. The CDR3 totals 14 residues. Germline values: CDR1 SGHDT, CDR2 YYEEEE. CDR3 sequence reads: CASSFSDVNTEAFF. As DNA, the CDR3 is TGTGCTAGCAGCTTTTCCGACGTGAACACTGAAGCTTTCTTT.

The chain has TRBV9 and TRBJ1-1, with unresolved D. This CDR3 has 14 amino acids. From germline, CDR1 is SGDLS and CDR2 YYNGEE. The V gene lost 0 bases and the J gene lost 2 bases, with 8 bases spanning the gap. CDR3 DNA sequence: TGTGCCAGCAGCGTAGACCCCCGCAACACTGAAGCTTTCTTT. Translating gives CASSVDPRNTEAFF.

The chain couples TRBV10-2 to TRBJ1-2; D possibly corresponds to TRBD1 (6 bases). Trimming pared 0 bases from V and 13 bases from J, leaving 15 bases between. CDR3 length: 13 residues. Germline CDR1 and CDR2: WSHSY and SAAADI. The CDR3 DNA reads TGCGCCAGCAGTGAGTCGTGGCAGGGGACGGGCACCTTC. Translated, it gives CASSESWQGTGTF.

This clone was found a few times. The chain combines TRBV5-6 with TRBJ2-2; D is unresolved. The CDR3 extends over 15 amino acids. Trimming shortened V by 4 bases and J by 4 bases, and 14 bases separated the two germline ends. Germline loops: CDR1 SGHDT, CDR2 YYEEEE. CDR3 sequence: CASSPALRSTGELFF. The CDR3, as DNA: TGTGCCAGCAGCCCGGCCCTTAGGTCCACCGGGGAGCTGTTTTTT.

Details on this clone: Since the CDR3 does not end with the conserved phenylalanine or tryptophan, this likely comes from a read error. No DNA is shown, since the ends of the CDR3 on it are uncertain; the CDR3 is the one TCRdb lists. This rearrangement joins TRBV5-3 to TRBJ1-1. TRBV5-3 is labeled an ORF, and its function is uncertain. With termini counted, the CDR3 has 9 amino acids. CDR3 loop: CARSPGRFL.

This clone occurred once. The gene calls are TRBV4-1 and TRBJ2-1, with 12 bases that match TRBD1. The CDR3 length is 17 residues. Looked up from germline, CDR1 is MGHRA and CDR2 is YSYEKL. V lost 1 base and J lost 12; bases outside the gene matches: 13. DNA of the CDR3: TGCGCCAGCAGCCAAGTAGTCCCGGGACAGGGGGCGCCGGGGCAGTTCTTC. It yields the protein CASSQVVPGQGAPGQFF.

This clone was detected a few times. The rearrangement uses TRBV4-1 and TRBJ1-2; no clear D. Germline CDR1 is MGHRA and CDR2 is YSYEKL. With 1 base removed from V and 4 bases from J, the gap between germline ends came to 7 bases. The CDR3 length is 13 residues. In nucleotides, the CDR3 is TGCGCCAGCAGCCAAGCGTATACCTATGGCTACACCTTC. Protein: CASSQAYTYGYTF.

CDR3 coding DNA: TGTGCCAGCAGTTTATCGATCGGGGGCACTGAGCAGTTCTTC. Its protein product is CASSLSIGGTEQFF. The chain carries TRBV27 and TRBJ2-1; D is tentatively TRBD1 or TRBD2 (6 bases each). The CDR3 sequence is 14 residues long. With 0 bases removed from V and 9 bases from J, the gap between germline ends came to 12 bases. Germline lookup yields CDR1 MNHEY and CDR2 SMNVEV (reference sequence).

This clone showed up just once. This sequence joins TRBV23-1 and TRBJ2-7; TRBD1 agrees at 7 bases. TRBV23-1 is an open reading frame, and its role is uncertain. The CDR3 has 16 amino acids. Losses at the gene ends were 3 bases for V and 5 bases for J; bases not matched to a gene: 13. The CDR3 region is CASSHHRQGAAHEQYF. CDR3 bases: TGCGCCAGCAGTCACCATCGACAGGGTGCAGCCCACGAGCAGTACTTC.

The count of this clone is one. This rearrangement joins TRBV14 to TRBJ1-4; 10 nucleotides match TRBD1. The V gene end was trimmed by 4 bases and the J gene end by 8 bases; junction bases not matched to a gene: 10. The CDR3 length is 16 residues. The germline CDR1 and CDR2 sequences are SGHDN and FVKESK. The CDR3 is CASSLLGQGDDEKLFF. The CDR3 region has the DNA TGTGCCAGCAGCCTCCTCGGACAGGGGGACGACGAAAAACTGTTTTTT.

The gene calls are TRBV5-5 and TRBJ1-3; D uncertain. Germline V gene sequence: CDR1 SGHKS, CDR2 YYEKEE (reference sequence). V lost 0 bases and J 2 bases, leaving 9 bases between the germline ends. This CDR3 spans 15 amino acids. In DNA, the CDR3 is TGTGCCAGCAGCTTGGCCGAATCGACTGGAAACACCATATATTTT. Translating it yields CASSLAESTGNTIYF.